The TCR beta chain under discussion was sequenced for a study of T and B cells in COVID-19 patients. BIOMED2 TRB-A/B primer pools were used in multiplex TRB PCR. TCRdb itself ran the multiplex PCR reads through MiXCR, one entry per CDR3 protein. Of about 16,000 distinct CDR3 sequences listed, 25% to 30% are singletons. TRB was amplified from around 250-460 ng of blood genomic DNA. The CDR3 runs to 15 residues. Germline CDR1 is MNHNS and CDR2 is SASEGT. V dropped 2 bases and J dropped 5 bases, with 15 bases sitting between them. The receptor was isolated from a human donor who had recovered from COVID-19. The sequenced material came from blood. The rearrangement joins TRBV6-1 to TRBJ1-1; D is uncertain. The CDR3 DNA is TGTGCCAGCAGTGAATGGCCCCGCGACGGTACTGAAGCTTTCTTT. Its translation is CASSEWPRDGTEAFF.